A single sample is the source of the 22 T cell receptor beta chains below, sequenced in a study of cytomegalovirus exposure and HLA in healthy donors. PCR employed 60 Vbeta and 13 Jbeta primers. Method: immunoSEQ multiplex PCR; TCRdb's copy keeps in-frame clones and lacks some. The repertoire consists of tens of thousands of clones, with roughly 75% occurring once and the leading ten covering approximately 2.3%. Sequencing was done on a sample of PBMCs. Receptors were obtained from a middle-aged man in good health and CMV-seronegative.

The rearrangement uses TRBV28 and TRBJ1-2; 12 bases agree with TRBD1. V lost 5 bases to trimming and J lost 8 bases; unmatched junction nucleotides: 6. Germline V gene data show CDR1 as MDHEN and CDR2 as SYDVKM. The length of the CDR3 is 14 residues. The CDR3: CASSRRGTGGGYTF. Here the CDR3 DNA reads TGTGCCAGCAGTAGAAGAGGGACAGGGGGCGGCTACACCTTC.

This clone was seen only once. The chain employs TRBV5-1 and TRBJ1-5; 7 positions agree with TRBD1. The CDR3 contains 15 residues. The J segment lost 4 bases and the V segment lost 4 bases, leaving 8 bases of the junction unmatched. CDR1 SGHRS and CDR2 YFSETQ come from the germline V gene. The CDR3: CASSQTGTANQPQHF. CDR3 DNA: TGCGCCAGCAGCCAAACCGGGACAGCGAATCAGCCCCAGCATTTT.

J is TRBJ2-7 and V is TRBV10-3; possibly TRBD1 for D (6 bases). Per the germline V gene, CDR1 is ENHRY and CDR2 is SYGVKD. V was clipped by 4 bases and J by 7 bases, with 14 bases between them. The CDR3 covers 13 residues. The CDR3 is CAISGRGSGEQYF. The CDR3 nucleotides are TGTGCCATCAGTGGAAGGGGGTCGGGAGAGCAGTACTTC.

The DNA for the CDR3 is TGCAGTGCCCCGGGAGACTACGAGCAGTACTTC. Encoded protein: CSAPGDYEQYF. This chain joins TRBV20-1 and TRBJ2-7; a weak D match, TRBD2 (6 bases). The CDR3 contains 11 residues. The germline V gene encodes CDR1 DFQATT and CDR2 SNEGSKA (reference sequence). V was pared by 6 bases and J by 3 bases, with 9 bases between.

The chain employs TRBV19 and TRBJ1-5; weak D call: TRBD1 (5 bases). Germline V gene data show CDR1 as LNHDA and CDR2 as SQIVND (reference sequence). Trimming removed 8 bases at V and 2 bases at J, with 10 bases between. The CDR3 consists of 13 residues. The CDR3 DNA sequence: TGTGCCAGTTCCGGGGGGGGCAATCAGCCCCAGCATTTT. It codes for CASSGGGNQPQHF.

This chain links TRBV5-1 with TRBJ2-2; D perhaps matches TRBD2 (6 bases). Germline V gives CDR1 SGHRS, CDR2 YFSETQ. Trimming cost V 4 bases and J 5 bases, with 15 bases left between them. This CDR3 spans 15 amino acids. This CDR3 is CASSASSVGTGELFF. CDR3 nucleotides: TGCGCCAGCAGCGCGTCTAGCGTAGGGACCGGGGAGCTGTTTTTT.

CDR3 sequence reads: CASSLRGREFVTQYF. The CDR3 DNA is TGTGCCAGCAGCTTGAGGGGGCGAGAATTCGTGACCCAGTACTTC. The chain combines TRBV5-4 with TRBJ2-5; 7 bases are shared with TRBD1. The V gene end was trimmed by 1 base and the J gene end by 7 bases; junction bases not matched to a gene: 10. The CDR3 covers 15 residues. In germline, CDR1 is SGHNT, CDR2 YYREEE (reference sequence).

The J gene is TRBJ1-1, the V gene TRBV29-1; 7 nucleotides line up with TRBD1. The CDR3 sequence is 12 residues long. Germline V CDR1 and CDR2: SQVTM, ANQGSEA. After removal of 6 bases from V and 4 bases from J, the junction contained 5 bases not matched to a gene. The CDR3 loop is CSVAYRGTEAFF. In DNA form, the CDR3 reads TGCAGCGTCGCGTACAGGGGCACTGAAGCTTTCTTT. The whole variable domain, filled in from reference TRBV29-1 and TRBJ1-1, reads SAVISQKPSRDICQRGTSLTIQCQVDSQVTMMFWYRQQPGQSLTLIATANQGSEATYESGFVIDKFPISRPNLTFSTLTVSNMSPEDSSIYLCSVAYRGTEAFFGQGTRLTVV.

The rearrangement links TRBV29-1 to TRBJ2-1; 16 bases map to TRBD2. CDR1 and CDR2 (germline): SQVTM, ANQGSEA. The V and J ends lost 8 bases and 2 bases, in that order; junction bases with no gene match: 12. The CDR3 covers 18 residues. The CDR3 DNA follows: TGCAGCATCCGGGACAAGGGACTAGCGGGAGGGACCTACAATGAGCAGTTCTTC. Residues: CSIRDKGLAGGTYNEQFF.

The V and J genes are TRBV9 and TRBJ1-1; D unresolved. V was shortened by 0 bases and J by 10 bases, with 13 bases between the two germline ends. Germline assignment: CDR1 SGDLS and CDR2 YYNGEE. The CDR3 runs to 13 residues. In DNA form, the CDR3 reads TGTGCCAGCAGCGTAGTGGAGGGCCTGGGAGCTTTCTTT. It encodes CASSVVEGLGAFF. The variable domain in full, with the rest retrieved from reference TRBV9 and TRBJ1-1, is DSGVTQTPKHLITATGQRVTLRCSPRSGDLSVYWYQQSLDQGLQFLIQYYNGEERAKGNILERFSAQQFPDLHSELNLSSLELGDSALYFCASSVVEGLGAFFGQGTRLTVV.

The chain recombines TRBV6-6 with TRBJ1-5; maybe TRBD1 (6 bases). The CDR3 has 14 amino acids. Between the trimmed V and J ends, which lost 5 bases and 7 bases, there was a span of 15 bases. CDR1 MNHNY and CDR2 SVGAGI come from the germline V gene (reference sequence). The CDR3 coding sequence is TGTGCCAGCAGTCGACAGGCAGGGGAGCAGCCCCAGCATTTT. Amino acids: CASSRQAGEQPQHF.

The CDR3 region is CASSGTSVPDEQFF. The CDR3 region has the DNA TGTGCCAGCAGCGGGACTAGCGTGCCCGATGAGCAGTTCTTC. The V gene is TRBV9, the J gene TRBJ2-1; 9 bases are shared with TRBD2. The V segment lost 3 bases and the J segment 8 bases; nucleotides outside the gene matches: 6. Germline loops: CDR1 SGDLS, CDR2 YYNGEE. This CDR3 is built from 14 residues.

J is TRBJ2-1 and V is TRBV5-1; a possible D gene is TRBD2 (7 bases). Germline V gene lookup returns CDR1 SGHRS and CDR2 YFSETQ. Trimming pared 6 bases from V and 4 bases from J, leaving 14 bases between. The CDR3 sequence is 14 residues long. The CDR3 sequence is CASKGDYSYNEQFF. The CDR3 DNA follows: TGCGCCAGCAAGGGGGACTACTCATACAATGAGCAGTTCTTC.

The gene calls are TRBV4-1 and TRBJ2-3, with D perhaps matching TRBD2 (6 bases). V lost 3 bases, J lost 2 bases, and 12 bases lay in between. This CDR3 region has 15 residues. Germline CDR1 is MGHRA and CDR2 is YSYEKL. CDR3 coding DNA: TGCGCCAGCAGCCAGACCGGGACTGTCACAGATACGCAGTATTTT. Translating gives CASSQTGTVTDTQYF.

The chain employs TRBV6-6 and TRBJ2-3; D remains ambiguous. The germline CDR1 and CDR2 sequences are MNHNY and SVGAGI (reference sequence). This CDR3 has 11 residues. The germline V and J ends were trimmed by 0 bases and 14 bases, with 9 bases remaining between them. CDR3 nucleotide sequence: TGTGCCAGCAGTTACTCGGCAACCCTGTATTTT. This encodes CASSYSATLYF.

The V gene is TRBV4-2, the J gene TRBJ2-3; TRBD2 matches 8 bases. The CDR3 length is 15 residues. V lost 4 bases and J lost 3; bases outside the gene matches: 6. Per the germline V gene, CDR1 is LGHNA and CDR2 is YNFKEQ. CDR3 amino acids: CASSLVAGLTDTQYF. As DNA, the CDR3 is TGTGCCAGCAGCCTCGTAGCGGGACTGACAGATACGCAGTATTTT.

This clone has just a few counts. The chain combines TRBV19 with TRBJ1-1; D may be TRBD1 (6 bases). This CDR3 comprises 14 residues. Deletions cut 10 bases from V and 1 base from J, with 16 bases between. Germline V CDR1 and CDR2: LNHDA, SQIVND (reference sequence). CDR3 nucleotides: TGTGCCACCACGGGGGGACACCAGAACACTGAAGCTTTCTTT. This translates into CATTGGHQNTEAFF.

As to this clone: This same CDR3 is encoded by further DNA sequences in the sample. This chain links TRBV19 with TRBJ2-2; D is undetermined. The CDR3 runs to 14 residues. From germline, CDR1 is LNHDA and CDR2 SQIVND (reference sequence). Trimming cost V 4 bases and J 0 bases, with 6 bases left between them. In DNA form, the CDR3 reads TGTGCCAGTAGTACAGACTCGAACACCGGGGAGCTGTTTTTT. Protein sequence: CASSTDSNTGELFF.

The rearrangement links TRBV5-1 to TRBJ1-1; D is perhaps TRBD1 (6 bases). There are 16 residues in the CDR3. CDR1 is SGHRS, CDR2 YFSETQ, per germline. V lost 4 bases and J 0 bases, leaving 16 bases between the germline ends. Written as DNA, the CDR3 is TGCGCCAGCAGCCCGGACAGCCAACTGATGAACACTGAAGCTTTCTTT. Encoded protein: CASSPDSQLMNTEAFF.

V and J are TRBV5-1 and TRBJ2-2; D not resolved. Trimming removed 0 bases from V and 1 base from J, with 10 bases in between. CDR1 and CDR2 (germline): SGHRS, YFSETQ. This CDR3 region has 16 residues. CDR3 region: CASSLAVSVNTGELFF. As DNA, the CDR3 is TGCGCCAGCAGCTTGGCCGTCAGCGTGAACACCGGGGAGCTGTTTTTT.

The rearrangement links TRBV11-2 to TRBJ2-2, with unresolved D. From germline, CDR1 is SGHAT and CDR2 FQNNGV. The CDR3 runs 16 residues. The V end was cut by 6 bases, the J end by 2 bases, with 16 bases between. This CDR3 is CASRPALGSNTGELFF. In nucleotides, the CDR3 is TGTGCCAGCAGACCCGCTTTGGGCTCAAACACCGGGGAGCTGTTTTTT. The complete variable domain, with remaining parts taken from reference TRBV11-2 and TRBJ2-2, reads EAGVAQSPRYKIIEKRQSVAFWCNPISGHATLYWYQQILGQGPKLLIQFQNNGVVDDSQLPKDRFSAERLKGVDSTLKIQPAKLEDSAVYLCASRPALGSNTGELFFGEGSRLTVL.

The rearrangement uses TRBV2 and TRBJ1-4; no reliable D call. CDR1 is SNHLY and CDR2 is FYNNEI in the germline V gene. This CDR3 has 14 amino acids. Trimming left V 3 bases short and J 5 bases short, with 10 bases between. CDR3 DNA sequence: TGTGCCAGCAGTGAGCAGGTCATCAATGAAAAACTGTTTTTT. Protein product: CASSEQVINEKLFF.